The TCR beta chain described here comes from a study of blood T cell repertoires in COVID-19. Study-wide background: Samples came from the United States, Italy and Spain, spanning acute and convalescent COVID-19. The analysed material was cDNA or gDNA that came from T cells, B-cell-depleted T cells, or PBMCs.

In the original workflow: Researchers report that nucleated cell counts were estimated from reference gene primer amplification. Clones were sequenced by immunoSEQ multiplex PCR, and TCRdb holds only the in-frame ones, with some missing. The V and J calls and clone size come from that table; D and trimming were worked out from the DNA. The sample lists roughly 200,000 clones, 83% seen once, with less than 2% in the top ten. Germline trimming cut 4 bases from V and 7 bases from J; bases unmatched to any gene: 3. CDR3 length: 14 residues. CDR1 is SGHAT, CDR2 FQNNGV, per germline. The source material was peripheral blood. V gene TRBV11-2 combines with J gene TRBJ1-6; 8 bases agree with TRBD1. This TCR was sampled from a human donor in a cohort sampled during active COVID-19. CDR3 nucleotides: TGTGCCAGCAGCTACGGACAGGGAAATTCACCCCTCCACTTT. Residues: CASSYGQGNSPLHF.